This T cell receptor (beta chain) was captured in a study of identical twins. TCRdb ran MiXCR on the 5' RACE reads and lists one entry per CDR3 protein. The sample includes about 1.7 million distinct CDR3 sequences, 32% of them seen just once. The V gene's germline CDR1 is SGHRS and CDR2 YFSETQ. V shed 7 bases and J shed 1 base, with 11 bases lying between them. CDR3 length: 13 residues. J is TRBJ2-5 and V is TRBV5-1, with D maybe TRBD2 (6 bases). The sequencing input was cord blood. This receptor was obtained from a newborn girl in good health. The CDR3 bases are TGCGCCAGCTTCCAGGGAGGCCAAGAGACCCAGTACTTC. Residues: CASFQGGQETQYF.